This TCR beta chain was profiled in a study of blood T cells in healthy people across ages. Alongside a J-beta primer mix, a sample-barcoded 5' primer served in a second PCR lasting roughly 6 to 12 cycles. From the 5' RACE reads, TCRdb called clonotypes with MiXCR, one entry per CDR3 protein. The sample contains 1.5 million or so distinct CDR3 sequences, 42% of which appear only once. The germline V gene has CDR1 SNHLY and CDR2 FYNNEI. CDR3 length equals 11 residues. Trimming took 6 bases from V and 8 from J; bases not matched to a gene: 3. V usage is TRBV2 and J usage is TRBJ1-2; TRBD1 matches 7 bases. Source material: blood. This sequence was found in a woman aged 18-35 years in good health. CDR3 loop: CASRMTGGYTF. In DNA, the CDR3 is TGTGCCAGCAGGATGACAGGGGGCTACACCTTC.